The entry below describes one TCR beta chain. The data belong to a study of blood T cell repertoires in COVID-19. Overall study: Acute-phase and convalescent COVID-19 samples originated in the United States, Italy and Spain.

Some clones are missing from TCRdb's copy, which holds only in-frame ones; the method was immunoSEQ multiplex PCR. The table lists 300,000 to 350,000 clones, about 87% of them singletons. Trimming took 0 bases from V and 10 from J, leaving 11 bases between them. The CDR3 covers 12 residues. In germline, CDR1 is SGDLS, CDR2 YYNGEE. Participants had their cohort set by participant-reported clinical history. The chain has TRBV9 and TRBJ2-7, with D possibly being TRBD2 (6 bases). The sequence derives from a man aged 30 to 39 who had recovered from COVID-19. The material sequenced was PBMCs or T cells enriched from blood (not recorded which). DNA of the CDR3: TGTGCCAGCAGCGTAGTCAGCGGGCAACAGTACTTC. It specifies CASSVVSGQQYF.